This T cell receptor beta chain was recorded in a study of cytomegalovirus exposure and HLA in healthy donors. The CDR3 length is 14 residues. Unmatched junction bases numbered 2, after V lost 5 bases and J lost 8 bases. Germline CDR1 and CDR2: MNHEY and SMNVEV (reference sequence). With 60 Vbeta and 13 Jbeta primers, the PCR was carried out. The data were produced by immunoSEQ multiplex PCR, yet TCRdb's version contains in-frame clones alone and is incomplete. Of some 120,000 clones in the sample, 80% were seen once. About this clone itself: As yet, its antigen is unknown.

The study, taken as a whole, reports: As confirmed in vitro, three CMV-associated chains were specific for CMV antigens.

The clonotype comes from a man aged 40-49 years in good health and CMV-seronegative. Sequences were obtained from PBMCs. V and J are TRBV27 and TRBJ1-6; 11 bases are shared with TRBD1. In nucleotides, the CDR3 is TGTGCCAGCAGTCTGGGACAGGGGGATTCACCCCTCCACTTT. It specifies CASSLGQGDSPLHF.